Below, 14 T cell receptor beta chains from the same sample are listed, as sequenced in a study of shared clonotypes between healthy human individuals (dated by TCRdb to about 2020). Library generation was performed with the immunoSEQ multiplex PCR assay. Imported from immuneACCESS, the table was reduced by TCRdb to in-frame sequences with V and J called. These copies leave out some clones; in studies compared against another copy, an unresolved V gene accounts for under half, and the cause of the remainder is not known. The sample table holds around 300,000 clones, of which around 86% were seen once. Of the sample, about 17% is held by the ten largest clones. The sample taken for sequencing was memory CD8+ T cells sorted from blood. The cell subset or site tag for this specimen amounts to: CD45RO+ cells pooled with CCR7-negative TemRA cells. These receptors came from a man aged 18-30 years in good health.

This clone was seen repeatedly, ten times or more. One junction end does not reproduce the germline sequence, and a read error may be involved. J is TRBJ2-1 and V is TRBV4-3, with D hard to call. The CDR3 covers 15 residues. CDR1 and CDR2 (germline): LGHNA, YSLEER. The CDR3 region is CASSQGSPARNEQFF. In DNA, the CDR3 is TGCGCCAGCAGCCAAGGGTCCCCGGCGAGGAATGAGCAATTCTTC.

The CDR3 is CASSFPGPQRLRETQYF. CDR3 DNA sequence: TGTGCCAGCAGTTTCCCCGGCCCGCAGCGGTTACGGGAGACCCAGTACTTC. V usage is TRBV28 and J usage is TRBJ2-5, with D maybe TRBD2 (5 bases). CDR1 is MDHEN and CDR2 is SYDVKM in the germline V gene. V shed 3 bases and J shed 5 bases, with 22 bases lying between them. This CDR3 spans 17 amino acids.

V and J are TRBV12-5 and TRBJ2-3; 8 positions agree with TRBD1. Losses at the gene ends were 6 bases for V and 2 bases for J; bases not matched to a gene: 4. Germline CDR1 LGHNT, CDR2 FRNRAP. This CDR3 has 14 residues. The DNA of the CDR3 is TGTGCTAGTGGCCCACAGGGGGTCACAGATACGCAGTATTTT. This gives the protein CASGPQGVTDTQYF.

V and J are TRBV11-3 and TRBJ2-2; D not certain. Germline-derived CDR1 and CDR2 are SGHNT and YENEEA. There are 13 residues in the CDR3. V was cut by 2 bases and J by 5 bases, with 6 bases left in between. CDR3 sequence: CASSLIWTGELFF. In nucleotides, the CDR3 is TGTGCCAGCAGCTTAATTTGGACCGGGGAGCTGTTTTTT.

DNA of the CDR3: TGTGCCAGCAGTCCCCTAGTGTCTGAGCAGTTCTTC. As protein: CASSPLVSEQFF. The chain employs TRBV6-6 and TRBJ2-1; D not resolved. The CDR3 contains 12 residues. Trimming removed 5 bases at V and 9 bases at J, with 11 bases between. CDR1 is MNHNY and CDR2 is SVGAGI in the germline V gene (reference sequence).

The V gene is TRBV28, the J gene TRBJ1-4, with D tentatively TRBD1 (5 bases). This CDR3 is 15 amino acids long. Per germline, CDR1 MDHEN and CDR2 SYDVKM. With 6 bases removed from V and 4 bases from J, the gap between germline ends came to 15 bases. CDR3 nucleotide sequence: TGTGCCAGCAGCCGCAGGGTCTTAGATAATGAAAAACTGTTTTTT. Protein product: CASSRRVLDNEKLFF.

The rearrangement uses TRBV30 and TRBJ2-3, with 9 bases lining up with TRBD2. CDR1 GTSNPN and CDR2 SVGIG come from the germline V gene (reference sequence). The CDR3 has 18 amino acids. J gave up 2 bases and V 6 bases, and 18 bases lay outside the gene matches. CDR3 in DNA: TGTGCCTGTACCGTGTCGAAACTAGCGGGCCTTTCCACAGATACGCAGTATTTT. Its translation is CACTVSKLAGLSTDTQYF.

The CDR3 DNA reads TGCGCCAGCAGCTTCTATCTGACGGCTAGCACAGATACGCAGTATTTT. Translation gives CASSFYLTASTDTQYF. This rearrangement joins TRBV5-1 to TRBJ2-3; D remains ambiguous. V shed 2 bases and J shed 0 bases, with 13 bases lying between them. Germline V lookup: CDR1 SGHRS, CDR2 YFSETQ. This CDR3 has 16 amino acids.

The chain uses TRBV7-9 and TRBJ2-7, with 8 bases aligning to TRBD1. The CDR3 spans 18 residues. V shed 2 bases, J shed 2 bases, and the junction held 14 bases outside the gene matches. CDR1 SEHNR and CDR2 FQNEAQ come from the germline V gene (reference sequence). The CDR3 DNA reads as TGTGCCAGCAGCTTAAGTCGACAGGGGAGGCCGAGGGCCTACGAGCAGTACTTC. Translated, it gives CASSLSRQGRPRAYEQYF.

The chain joins TRBV27 to TRBJ2-2, with 8 bases lining up with TRBD1. V lost 4 bases to trimming and J lost 1 base; unmatched junction nucleotides: 5. This CDR3 contains 16 residues. Germline CDR1 MNHEY, CDR2 SMNVEV (reference sequence). The CDR3 reads CASSYPGGWNTGELFF. In DNA, the CDR3 is TGTGCCAGCAGTTATCCAGGGGGCTGGAACACCGGGGAGCTGTTTTTT.

The chain combines TRBV6-5 with TRBJ2-3; D remains ambiguous. Looked up from germline, CDR1 is MNHEY and CDR2 is SVGAGI. Trimming took off 5 bases at V and 2 bases at J, with 8 bases between the two ends. The CDR3 runs 13 residues. The chain's CDR3 is CASSLSPTDTQYF. In DNA form, the CDR3 reads TGTGCCAGCAGTCTCTCCCCCACAGATACGCAGTATTTT.

The chain is built from TRBV18 and TRBJ1-4, with D uncertain. Trimming removed 1 base at V and 3 bases at J, with 15 bases between. CDR3 size: 17 residues. Looked up from germline, CDR1 is KGHSH and CDR2 is LQKENI. In DNA, the CDR3 is TGTGCCAGCTCACCACTAGGCGTAGGGCCGGCTAATGAAAAACTGTTTTTT. It is translated as CASSPLGVGPANEKLFF.

The chain has TRBV10-1 and TRBJ2-3, with 8 bases fitting TRBD1. Germline CDR1 is WNHNN and CDR2 is SYGVQD (reference sequence). This CDR3 is 19 amino acids long. V lost 2 bases to trimming and J lost 6 bases; unmatched junction nucleotides: 19. DNA of the CDR3: TGCGCCAGCAGTGAGGGACAGGGTCCGGGTTCAGTCGAGGCGGATACGCAGTATTTT. Encoded protein: CASSEGQGPGSVEADTQYF.

V and J are TRBV4-1 and TRBJ2-7, with D possibly called TRBD1 or TRBD2 (5 bases each). V was pared by 1 base and J by 1 base, with 11 bases between. The CDR3 contains 15 residues. The V gene's germline CDR1 is MGHRA and CDR2 YSYEKL. CDR3 in DNA: TGCGCCAGCAGCCAAGCCGGGACGGCTTCCTACGAGCAGTACTTC. Translation gives CASSQAGTASYEQYF.